One sample yielded the 28 T cell receptor beta chains listed below, sequenced in a study of OX40 agonist ivuxolimab in advanced cancers. The library came from the immunoSEQ multiplex PCR assay. TCRdb's version of the immuneACCESS table is confined to in-frame rearrangements and falls short of the full clone set. An unresolved V gene accounts for under half of the shortfall where checked; the remainder is of unknown origin. In all, the sample holds fewer than 75,000 clones, and 88% of those were seen once. Roughly 0.66% of the sample is taken by the ten largest. Specimen: CD4+ or CD8+ T cells sorted from blood, collected in a trial of the OX40 agonist ivuxolimab. These receptors all come from an adult with an advanced solid tumor such as melanoma, head and neck, liver or kidney cancer.

As for this clone: One end of the junction varies from germline; a read error may be responsible. Other DNA sequences in the sample encode the same CDR3. The V call is TRBV30, the J call TRBJ1-1; D not certain. From germline, CDR1 is GTSNPN and CDR2 SVGIG (reference sequence). The CDR3 loop spans 14 amino acids. CDR3: CAWSSGPSRGEAFF. CDR3 in DNA: TGTGCCTGGAGCTCCGGGCCATCACGGGGTGAAGCTTTTTTT.

V usage is TRBV4-1 and J usage is TRBJ2-7; 8 bases agree with TRBD2. The CDR3 extends over 15 amino acids. Germline loops: CDR1 MGHRA, CDR2 YSYEKL. J lost 7 bases, V lost 4 bases, and 12 bases had no gene match. The CDR3 sequence: CASSLQREPPWEQYF. The CDR3 DNA is TGCGCCAGCAGCCTCCAGCGGGAGCCCCCGTGGGAGCAGTACTTC.

This clone was counted a few times. The rearrangement joins TRBV5-1 to TRBJ2-2; the D is unclear. V was trimmed by 5 bases and J by 8 bases, leaving 13 bases between them. The CDR3 length is 13 residues. Germline V gene sequence: CDR1 SGHRS, CDR2 YFSETQ. CDR3 loop: CASSLSFDGELFF. CDR3 DNA sequence: TGCGCCAGCAGTCTAAGCTTTGATGGGGAGCTGTTTTTT.

This chain uses TRBV28 with TRBJ2-7, with D uncertain. There are 12 residues in the CDR3. Germline loops: CDR1 MDHEN, CDR2 SYDVKM. Trimming shortened V by 2 bases and J by 6 bases, and 8 bases separated the two germline ends. The DNA for the CDR3 is TGTGCCAGCAGTTTACCATTGGCCGAGCAGTACTTC. Translation: CASSLPLAEQYF.

CDR3 in DNA: TGCGCCAGCAGCTTGGCCTTAGCGGGAGGGACAGATACGCAGTATTTT. Translation gives CASSLALAGGTDTQYF. The V and J genes are TRBV5-1 and TRBJ2-3; 11 bases line up with TRBD2. CDR1 SGHRS and CDR2 YFSETQ come from the germline V gene. The CDR3 loop spans 16 amino acids. Losses at the gene ends were 0 bases for V and 3 bases for J; bases not matched to a gene: 3.

The V call is TRBV29-1, the J call TRBJ2-3; D may correspond to TRBD1 or TRBD2 (6 bases each). Germline loops: CDR1 SQVTM, CDR2 ANQGSEA. V was shortened by 6 bases and J by 3 bases, with 16 bases between the two germline ends. CDR3 length: 14 residues. The CDR3 here is CSVPGGAGTDTQYF. CDR3 nucleotides: TGCAGCGTCCCCGGGGGCGCCGGGACAGATACGCAGTATTTT.

This rearrangement joins TRBV19 to TRBJ1-4; 9 nucleotides match TRBD1. V gave up 3 bases and J gave up 5 bases; unmatched junction bases: 4. The CDR3 spans 15 residues. Germline CDR1 LNHDA, CDR2 SQIVND (reference sequence). This CDR3 is CASSMGQGPNEKLFF. The CDR3 region has the DNA TGTGCCAGTAGTATGGGACAGGGACCGAATGAAAAACTGTTTTTT.

This chain joins TRBV11-3 and TRBJ2-2; D remains unclear. Trimming left V 0 bases short and J 5 bases short, with 4 bases between. Germline lookup yields CDR1 SGHNT and CDR2 YENEEA. The CDR3 spans 13 residues. This CDR3 reads CASSLDGTGELFF. The CDR3 bases are TGTGCCAGCAGCTTAGATGGGACCGGGGAGCTGTTTTTT. The full variable domain, its missing parts supplied by reference TRBV11-3 and TRBJ2-2, is EAGVVQSPRYKIIEKKQPVAFWCNPISGHNTLYWYLQNLGQGPELLIRYENEEAVDDSQLPKDRFSAERLKGVDSTLKIQPAELGDSAVYLCASSLDGTGELFFGEGSRLTVL.

This clone was counted a few times. V gene TRBV5-4 combines with J gene TRBJ1-5; 8 bases are a match to TRBD1. Trimming at V came to 3 bases and at J to 2 bases, leaving 4 bases not matched to a gene. This CDR3 contains 15 residues. Germline lookup yields CDR1 SGHNT and CDR2 YYREEE (reference sequence). The CDR3: CASSSDRGGNQPQHF. The CDR3, as DNA: TGTGCCAGCAGCTCCGACAGGGGTGGCAATCAGCCCCAGCATTTT.

This CDR3 reads CASSTDSPGAKNIQYF. The CDR3 DNA reads as TGTGCCAGTAGTACCGACAGTCCCGGGGCCAAAAACATTCAGTACTTC. This chain links TRBV19 with TRBJ2-4, with D possibly TRBD1 on 5 matching bases. The germline CDR1 and CDR2 sequences are LNHDA and SQIVND (reference sequence). Trimming removed 4 bases at V and 1 base at J, with 14 bases between. There are 16 residues in the CDR3.

This chain uses TRBV19 with TRBJ1-3; D remains ambiguous. The CDR3 runs 12 residues. From germline, CDR1 is LNHDA and CDR2 SQIVND (reference sequence). Trimming stripped 3 bases from V and 1 base from J, with 1 base between. The CDR3: CASSMSGNTIYF. DNA for the CDR3: TGTGCCAGTAGTATGTCTGGAAACACCATATATTTT.

The chain combines TRBV15 with TRBJ2-5, with D hard to call. The V gene lost 0 bases and the J gene lost 6 bases, with 14 bases spanning the gap. The CDR3 is 15 residues long. CDR1 is LNHNV and CDR2 is YYDKDF in the germline V gene (reference sequence). The CDR3 region has the DNA TGTGCCACCAGCAGAGATCTCGGTAGTTGGAAGACCCAGTACTTC. It encodes CATSRDLGSWKTQYF.

The genes are TRBV19 and TRBJ2-7; 8 bases align to TRBD2. V shed 5 bases, J shed 3 bases, and the junction held 9 bases outside the gene matches. The CDR3 extends over 15 amino acids. In germline, CDR1 is LNHDA, CDR2 SQIVND (reference sequence). CDR3 DNA sequence: TGTGCCAGTAGTCCCAACCCGGGGACTAGCTACGAGCAGTACTTC. Protein: CASSPNPGTSYEQYF.

DNA of the CDR3: TGTGCCAGCAGCTTCAGCTATAATGAAAAACTGTTTTTT. The encoded protein is CASSFSYNEKLFF. This chain links TRBV5-4 with TRBJ1-4, with D unclear. Germline CDR1 reads SGHNT; CDR2 reads YYREEE (reference sequence). CDR3 size: 13 residues. The germline V and J ends were trimmed by 2 bases and 4 bases, with 6 bases remaining between them.

The rearrangement links TRBV2 to TRBJ2-5, with 7 bases fitting TRBD1. With 4 bases clipped from V and 5 bases from J, the junction kept 13 bases outside the gene matches. The germline V gene has CDR1 SNHLY and CDR2 FYNNEI. CDR3 length: 16 amino acids. The CDR3 DNA is TGTGCCAGCAGTGTGTGGGGACAGAGGACTTCGGAGACCCAGTACTTC. It translates to CASSVWGQRTSETQYF.

The V gene is TRBV9, the J gene TRBJ1-6; TRBD1 matches 10 bases. Germline CDR1 SGDLS, CDR2 YYNGEE. J lost 10 bases, V lost 0 bases, and 4 bases had no gene match. This CDR3 is built from 15 residues. The CDR3 reads CASSVGGTGVSPLHF. CDR3 DNA sequence: TGTGCCAGCAGCGTAGGAGGGACAGGGGTGTCACCCCTCCACTTT.

This chain joins TRBV30 and TRBJ1-2; TRBD1 matches 7 bases. V shed 0 bases, J shed 4 bases, and the junction held 8 bases outside the gene matches. Germline CDR1 reads GTSNPN; CDR2 reads SVGIG (reference sequence). The CDR3 covers 15 residues. CDR3 nucleotides: TGTGCCTGGAGTGTAAAGAACAGGGGTTTCTATGGCTACACCTTC. Protein sequence: CAWSVKNRGFYGYTF.

The chain carries TRBV19 and TRBJ1-5; the D gene is possibly TRBD1 (5 bases). The V and J ends lost 8 bases and 5 bases respectively, with 19 bases between them. Germline assignment: CDR1 LNHDA and CDR2 SQIVND (reference sequence). CDR3 length equals 15 residues. The CDR3 DNA reads TGTGCCAGTTCCCGGAGTGGAGGGGTTGATCAGCCCCAGCATTTT. It encodes CASSRSGGVDQPQHF.

The V call is TRBV5-1, the J call TRBJ2-7; a weak D match, TRBD1 (6 bases). The CDR3 sequence is 13 residues long. CDR1 is SGHRS, CDR2 YFSETQ, per germline. Between the trimmed V and J ends, which lost 1 base and 5 bases, there was a span of 10 bases. CDR3 region: CASSLNRVDEQYF. DNA of the CDR3: TGCGCCAGCAGCTTGAACAGGGTGGACGAGCAGTACTTC.

This chain connects TRBV6-6 to TRBJ2-7, with TRBD1 identical over 7 bases. Germline V gene lookup returns CDR1 MNHNY and CDR2 SVGAGI (reference sequence). The CDR3 runs to 15 residues. Germline trimming cut 7 bases from V and 2 bases from J; bases unmatched to any gene: 11. DNA for the CDR3: TGTGCCAGCAAATTGTCCCGGGACAGAACCTACGAGCAGTACTTC. It translates to CASKLSRDRTYEQYF.

The chain joins TRBV9 to TRBJ2-7, with 8 bases identical to TRBD2. This CDR3 spans 16 amino acids. Germline CDR1 reads SGDLS; CDR2 reads YYNGEE. After removal of 0 bases from V and 4 bases from J, the junction contained 9 bases not matched to a gene. CDR3 residues: CASSVGGVAGLYEQYF. For the CDR3, the DNA is TGTGCCAGCAGCGTAGGAGGTGTAGCGGGATTATACGAGCAGTACTTC.

This chain uses TRBV19 with TRBJ1-1, with 8 bases lining up with TRBD1. In germline, CDR1 is LNHDA, CDR2 SQIVND (reference sequence). V trimming: 7 bases; J trimming: 4 bases; junction bases outside the gene matches: 11. This CDR3 is built from 15 residues. CDR3 sequence reads: CASIMDRAGGTEAFF. The CDR3 nucleotides are TGTGCCAGTATCATGGACAGGGCGGGTGGCACTGAAGCTTTCTTT.

The chain couples TRBV6-1 to TRBJ2-3; D ambiguous. Trimming shortened V by 2 bases and J by 5 bases, and 14 bases separated the two germline ends. Germline CDR1 MNHNS, CDR2 SASEGT. The CDR3 has 15 amino acids. In nucleotides, the CDR3 is TGTGCCAGCAGTGAAATCGCAACGTGGGGAGATACGCAGTATTTT. Its protein product is CASSEIATWGDTQYF.

The rearrangement links TRBV5-5 to TRBJ2-1; D is undetermined. This CDR3 is 10 amino acids long. The germline V gene encodes CDR1 SGHKS and CDR2 YYEKEE (reference sequence). The CDR3 coding sequence is TGTGGGACGGGTCCGAATGAGCAGTTCTTC. This encodes CGTGPNEQFF.

The V gene is TRBV19, the J gene TRBJ2-1; the match to TRBD2 covers 12 bases. There are 17 residues in the CDR3. The V and J ends lost 5 bases and 4 bases, in that order; junction bases with no gene match: 9. In germline, CDR1 is LNHDA, CDR2 SQIVND (reference sequence). The CDR3 sequence is CASSPGLAGRIYNEQFF. The CDR3 nucleotides read TGTGCCAGTAGTCCCGGACTAGCGGGACGAATTTACAATGAGCAGTTCTTC.

The sample holds a few counts of this clone. This chain uses TRBV28 with TRBJ2-4; D is ambiguous. The ends were cut back, 1 base at V and 0 bases at J, with 7 bases in the middle. Germline V gives CDR1 MDHEN, CDR2 SYDVKM. There are 15 residues in the CDR3. For the CDR3, the DNA is TGTGCCAGCAGTTTATATCGACTAGCCAAAAACATTCAGTACTTC. This codes for CASSLYRLAKNIQYF.

The V gene is TRBV7-9, the J gene TRBJ2-7; 7 bases fit TRBD1. The CDR3 loop spans 15 amino acids. V dropped 1 base and J dropped 0; count of bases not matched to a gene: 3. Germline loops: CDR1 SEHNR, CDR2 FQNEAQ (reference sequence). In DNA form, the CDR3 reads TGTGCCAGCAGCTTAGGGGACAGACCCTCCTACGAGCAGTACTTC. The encoded protein is CASSLGDRPSYEQYF.

V usage is TRBV19 and J usage is TRBJ1-5; a weak D match, TRBD1 (5 bases). This CDR3 is built from 16 residues. Trimming removed 1 base from V and 0 bases from J, with 10 bases in between. Germline V gene lookup returns CDR1 LNHDA and CDR2 SQIVND (reference sequence). CDR3 in amino acids: CASSIGQSYSNQPQHF. The CDR3 DNA reads as TGTGCCAGTAGTATAGGACAGAGTTATAGCAATCAGCCCCAGCATTTT.